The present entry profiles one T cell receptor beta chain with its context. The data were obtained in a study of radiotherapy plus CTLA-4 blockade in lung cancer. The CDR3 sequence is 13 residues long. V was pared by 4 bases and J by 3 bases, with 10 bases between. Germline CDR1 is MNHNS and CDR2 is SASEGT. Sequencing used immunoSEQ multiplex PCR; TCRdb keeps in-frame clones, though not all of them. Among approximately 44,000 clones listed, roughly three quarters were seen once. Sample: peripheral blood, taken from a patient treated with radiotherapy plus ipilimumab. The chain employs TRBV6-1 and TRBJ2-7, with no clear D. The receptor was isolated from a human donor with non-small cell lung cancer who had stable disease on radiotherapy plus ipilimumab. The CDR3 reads CASSGSLSYEQYF. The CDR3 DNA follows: TGTGCCAGCAGTGGGTCTCTGAGCTACGAGCAGTACTTC.